These T cell receptor beta chains were read from a single sample in a study of blood T cells in healthy people across ages. TCRdb re-derived calls from the 5' RACE reads in MiXCR, one entry per CDR3 protein. This table holds hundreds of thousands of distinct CDR3 sequences, 45% to 50% found once. Sequenced material: blood. The receptors here all came from a woman aged 55-69 years in good health. Both conserved end residues are part of each CDR3. A D gene is named only where the DNA matches it firmly. Clone sizes are given selectively: once, few, many, or a class where the clone is expanded.

J | size | V | D | CDR3 | DNA
TRBJ1-2 | few | TRBV29-1 | TRBD1 | CSVEGDATGVYGYTF | TGCAGCGTTGAAGGTGACGCAACAGGGGTCTATGGCTACACCTTC
TRBJ2-2 | NA | TRBV20-1 | NA | CSVPGHGGTGELFF | TGCAGTGTTCCGGGACATGGAGGCACCGGGGAGCTGTTTTTT
TRBJ2-1 | NA | TRBV27 | TRBD2 | CASNKLAGGHNEQFF | TGTGCCAGCAACAAACTAGCGGGAGGTCACAATGAGCAGTTCTTC
TRBJ2-1 | NA | TRBV4-2 | NA | CASSPVADNYNEQFF | TGTGCCAGCAGCCCGGTAGCGGACAACTACAATGAGCAGTTTTTC
TRBJ2-5 | few | TRBV10-3 | TRBD1 | CAISGDRGETQYF | TGTGCCATCAGTGGGGACAGGGGGGAGACCCAGTACTTC
TRBJ1-2 | NA | TRBV3-1 | NA | CASSQGGGAYGRTF | TGTGCCAGCAGCCAAGGTGGAGGGGCCTATGGCCGCACCTTC
TRBJ2-6 | few | TRBV28 | NA | CASSFEHSGANVLTF | TGTGCCAGCAGTTTCGAACACTCTGGGGCCAACGTCCTGACTTTC
TRBJ2-1 | NA | TRBV5-6 | TRBD2 | CASFEREGLSYGYNEQFF | TGTGCGAGTTTCGAGCGGGAGGGCCTTTCCTACGGTTACAATGAGCAGTTCTTC
TRBJ2-1 | few | TRBV5-1 | NA | CASSLEGRSYNEQFF | TGCGCCAGCAGCTTAGAGGGACGTTCTTACAATGAGCAGTTCTTC
TRBJ2-5 | NA | TRBV6-5 | NA | CASSYRAGDETQYF | TGTGCCAGCAGTTATCGGGCAGGGGACGAGACCCAGTACTTC
TRBJ2-1 | NA | TRBV4-3 | TRBD2 | CASSQDTGEGSNEQFF | TGCGCCAGCAGCCAAGATACGGGGGAGGGGTCCAATGAGCAGTTCTTC
TRBJ2-5 | few | TRBV4-1 | NA | CASSQHSGREETQYF | TGCGCCAGCAGCCAACATTCTGGACGGGAAGAGACCCAGTACTTC
TRBJ2-7 | NA | TRBV20-1 | NA | CSARDSAVGLPYEQYF | TGCAGTGCTAGAGATAGTGCGGTGGGACTCCCCTACGAGCAGTACTTC
TRBJ2-2 | NA | TRBV27 | NA | CASSFSSVAGELFF | TGTGCCAGCAGTTTTAGTAGCGTTGCCGGGGAGCTGTTTTTT
TRBJ2-7 | NA | TRBV29-1 | NA | CSARSWKSPYEQYF | TGCAGCGCCCGGAGTTGGAAATCGCCATACGAGCAGTACTTC
TRBJ2-7 | NA | TRBV7-9 | NA | CASSFLSGVSLRYF | TGTGCCAGCAGCTTTCTTTCGGGTGTCAGCTTGCGGTACTTC
TRBJ1-5 | NA | TRBV20-1 | NA | CSAMTDYSNQPQHF | TGCAGTGCCATGACAGACTATAGCAATCAGCCCCAGCATTTT
TRBJ2-1 | few | TRBV20-1 | NA | CSARPISGGVQFF | TGCAGTGCCCGACCCATAAGTGGGGGTGTGCAGTTCTTC
TRBJ2-5 | few | TRBV2 | TRBD1 | CASAGTGAKETQYF | TGTGCCAGCGCCGGGACAGGGGCTAAAGAGACCCAGTACTTC
TRBJ2-7 | NA | TRBV28 | NA | CASSRAFSPGEQYF | TGTGCCAGCAGTCGCGCGTTCTCCCCGGGCGAGCAGTACTTC
TRBJ2-6 | NA | TRBV18 | NA | CASSSPGETGANVLTF | TGTGCCAGCTCGTCTCCAGGAGAAACTGGGGCCAACGTCCTGACTTTC
TRBJ2-4 | few | TRBV12-3/TRBV12-4 | TRBD2 | CASSLIAGTAKNIQYF | TGTGCCAGCAGTTTAATAGCGGGAACGGCCAAAAACATTCAGTACTTC
TRBJ2-3 | NA | TRBV6-5 | TRBD2 | CASSYSLSGGTDTQYF | TGTGCCAGCAGTTACTCGCTCAGCGGGGGTACAGATACGCAGTATTTT
TRBJ2-2 | NA | TRBV29-1 | NA | CSVQGGANTGELFF | TGCAGCGTCCAAGGGGGGGCGAACACCGGGGAGCTGTTTTTT
TRBJ2-3 | NA | TRBV7-3 | NA | CASKPRATDTQYF | TGTGCCAGCAAACCCAGGGCCACAGATACGCAGTATTTT
TRBJ1-2 | NA | TRBV3-1 | NA | CASSQVGGLSSRGYTF | TGCGCCAGCAGCCAAGTTGGAGGGCTGTCGAGTCGTGGCTACACCTTC